The 22 T cell receptor beta chains presented below share a single source sample, sequenced in a study of T cells in tumors after PD-1 blockade. Using immunoSEQ multiplex PCR, the repertoire was profiled, and TCRdb retains in-frame clones only, with some absent. The sample records 15,000 to 20,000 clones, over 75% being singletons. This specimen was PBMCs, taken after anti-PD-1 therapy. The source of these receptors is a human donor with advanced basal cell or squamous cell carcinoma (not recorded which).

This clone appeared a single time. CDR3 in amino acids: CASSPSRTGWNEQYF. In nucleotides, the CDR3 is TGTGCCAGCAGCCCATCTAGGACAGGGTGGAACGAGCAGTACTTC. The chain is built from TRBV3-1 (or the pseudogene TRBV3-2) and TRBJ2-7; 8 bases are a match to TRBD1. This CDR3 has 15 residues. With V trimmed by 4 bases and J by 5 bases, 10 bases remained unmatched. Germline values: CDR1 LGHDT, CDR2 YNNKEL (reference sequence).

The rearrangement joins TRBV2 to TRBJ1-5; D not certain. From germline, CDR1 is SNHLY and CDR2 FYNNEI. This CDR3 region has 16 residues. The V end lost 2 bases, the J end lost 3 bases, and 14 bases lay between the germline ends. The CDR3 sequence: CASSELRSAVNQPQHF. In nucleotides, the CDR3 is TGTGCCAGCAGTGAACTAAGGTCGGCAGTCAATCAGCCCCAGCATTTT.

The chain couples TRBV5-1 to TRBJ2-7; the match to TRBD1 covers 7 bases. This CDR3 has 15 amino acids. Germline values: CDR1 SGHRS, CDR2 YFSETQ. The junction had 11 bases not matched to a gene; V was cut back by 3 bases and J by 5 bases. For the CDR3, the DNA is TGCGCCAGCAGCTACCTAGACAGGGAAAAAAACGAGCAGTACTTC. This translates into CASSYLDREKNEQYF.

The chain uses TRBV14 and TRBJ2-3; D unresolved. The CDR3 is 13 residues long. Germline values: CDR1 SGHDN, CDR2 FVKESK. The germline V and J ends were trimmed by 3 bases and 5 bases, with 9 bases remaining between them. The CDR3 region is CASSQDLGDTQYF. The DNA of the CDR3 is TGTGCCAGCAGCCAGGATCTAGGAGATACGCAGTATTTT.

The V call is TRBV14, the J call TRBJ2-7; D possibly corresponds to TRBD2 (6 bases). Germline V gene lookup returns CDR1 SGHDN and CDR2 FVKESK. The V gene lost 2 bases and the J gene lost 9 bases, with 20 bases spanning the gap. This CDR3 contains 15 residues. This chain's CDR3 is CASSQTGSGRWWQYF. In DNA form, the CDR3 reads TGTGCCAGCAGCCAAACAGGATCCGGGAGATGGTGGCAGTACTTC.

The chain carries TRBV9 and TRBJ2-5, with a tentative D call TRBD2 (7 bases). In germline, CDR1 is SGDLS, CDR2 YYNGEE. Trimming removed 2 bases from V and 5 bases from J, with 19 bases in between. The length of the CDR3 is 16 residues. CDR3 nucleotides: TGTGCCAGCAGCGTGAACAACAGGGCCGGGGGGGAGACCCAGTACTTC. It specifies CASSVNNRAGGETQYF.

The chain couples TRBV5-1 to TRBJ1-1; D is possibly TRBD1 (5 bases). The CDR3 totals 16 residues. Trimming cost V 4 bases and J 2 bases, with 18 bases left between them. Germline V gives CDR1 SGHRS, CDR2 YFSETQ. The CDR3 region is CASSGDPGTVNTEAFF. The CDR3 DNA follows: TGCGCCAGCAGCGGCGATCCCGGGACGGTTAACACTGAAGCTTTCTTT.

The V gene is TRBV2, the J gene TRBJ1-5; D possibly corresponds to TRBD1 (6 bases). V was shortened by 3 bases and J by 2 bases, with 20 bases between the two germline ends. From germline, CDR1 is SNHLY and CDR2 FYNNEI. The CDR3 extends over 18 amino acids. The CDR3: CASSDPGQLIGGNQPQHF. The CDR3 coding sequence is TGTGCCAGCAGTGACCCGGGACAACTCATAGGGGGCAATCAGCCCCAGCATTTT.

J is TRBJ2-2 and V is TRBV27; D unclear. This CDR3 is 12 amino acids long. The germline CDR1 and CDR2 sequences are MNHEY and SMNVEV (reference sequence). Trimming took 5 bases from V and 5 from J, leaving 6 bases between them. The CDR3 loop reads CASSPATGELFF. CDR3 nucleotide sequence: TGTGCCAGCAGTCCCGCTACCGGGGAGCTGTTTTTT.

The chain joins TRBV2 to TRBJ1-6, with 10 bases matching TRBD1. The germline gives CDR1 SNHLY, CDR2 FYNNEI. CDR3 length: 15 residues. Losses at the gene ends were 5 bases for V and 9 bases for J; bases not matched to a gene: 7. The CDR3 sequence: CASSTRDRGLSPLHF. The CDR3 DNA reads as TGTGCCAGCAGTACCCGGGACAGGGGACTTTCACCCCTCCACTTT.

The chain is built from TRBV7-8 and TRBJ1-6; TRBD1 might be the D (5 bases). V gave up 0 bases and J gave up 8 bases, with 11 bases separating them. The CDR3 is 15 amino acids. CDR1 SGHVS and CDR2 FQNEAQ come from the germline V gene. CDR3 nucleotides: TGTGCCAGCAGCTTAGCCGGGACGGGGGATTCACCCCTCCACTTT. Its translation is CASSLAGTGDSPLHF.

The J gene is TRBJ1-6, the V gene TRBV27, with D possibly TRBD1 on 5 matching bases. The CDR3 consists of 17 residues. The germline CDR1 and CDR2 sequences are MNHEY and SMNVEV (reference sequence). V was clipped by 5 bases and J by 8 bases, with 22 bases between them. The CDR3 DNA sequence: TGTGCCAGCAGTGCCATTCAGGGAGGGGTTTTTTATTCACCCCTCCACTTT. As protein: CASSAIQGGVFYSPLHF.

The chain employs TRBV6-6 and TRBJ2-2; TRBD1 agrees at 9 bases. Unmatched junction bases numbered 7, after V lost 4 bases and J lost 4 bases. CDR3 length: 16 residues. Germline loops: CDR1 MNHNY, CDR2 SVGAGI (reference sequence). The CDR3 DNA sequence: TGTGCCAGCAGTTCCATAGGACAGGGGATCACCGGGGAGCTGTTTTTT. Amino acids: CASSSIGQGITGELFF.

The chain recombines TRBV18 with TRBJ2-1; D is possibly TRBD1 (6 bases). CDR3 size: 14 residues. CDR1 and CDR2 (germline): KGHSH, LQKENI. Trimming stripped 2 bases from V and 5 bases from J, with 10 bases between. The CDR3 coding sequence is TGTGCCAGCTCACCAGACAGGAACAACAATGAGCAGTTCTTC. Protein product: CASSPDRNNNEQFF.

This chain joins TRBV5-5 and TRBJ2-2; tentatively, D is TRBD2 (6 bases). Trimming took 3 bases from V and 6 from J, leaving 12 bases between them. The germline V gene encodes CDR1 SGHKS and CDR2 YYEKEE (reference sequence). The CDR3 is 14 residues long. CDR3 sequence (DNA): TGTGCCAGCAGCTCACTACTAGCCCCCGGGGAGCTGTTTTTT. This codes for CASSSLLAPGELFF.

This clone has just one count. V is TRBV6-5 and J is TRBJ2-3; 13 bases are shared with TRBD2. The CDR3 consists of 15 residues. In germline, CDR1 is MNHEY, CDR2 SVGAGI. V lost 4 bases, J lost 5 bases, and 3 bases stayed unmatched. CDR3: CASSWTSGRIDTQYF. CDR3 DNA: TGTGCCAGCAGTTGGACTAGCGGGAGAATAGATACGCAGTATTTT.

The chain links TRBV19 to TRBJ2-6; tentatively, D is TRBD1 or TRBD2 (5 bases each). The CDR3 extends over 17 amino acids. The germline CDR1 and CDR2 sequences are LNHDA and SQIVND (reference sequence). Trimming cost V 2 bases and J 0 bases, with 11 bases left between them. CDR3: CASSIIWGSSGANVLTF. As DNA, the CDR3 is TGTGCCAGTAGTATAATTTGGGGGAGCTCTGGGGCCAACGTCCTGACTTTC.

J is TRBJ1-5 and V is TRBV19, with D perhaps TRBD1 (6 bases). This CDR3 has 16 amino acids. The ends were cut back, 8 bases at V and 1 base at J, with 18 bases in the middle. The germline CDR1 and CDR2 sequences are LNHDA and SQIVND (reference sequence). This chain's CDR3 is CASGKLGGSSNQPQHF. The CDR3 coding sequence is TGTGCCAGTGGGAAGTTGGGGGGCTCGAGCAATCAGCCCCAGCATTTT.

The rearrangement uses TRBV19 and TRBJ2-5; D tentatively fits TRBD1 or TRBD2 (6 bases each). The CDR3 spans 16 residues. Trimming stripped 4 bases from V and 4 bases from J, with 19 bases between. Per the germline V gene, CDR1 is LNHDA and CDR2 is SQIVND (reference sequence). The DNA for the CDR3 is TGTGCCAGTAGTACCCTATTGCAGGGGCGGGGAGAGACCCAGTACTTC. As protein: CASSTLLQGRGETQYF.

This clone was seen a few times. The V gene is TRBV5-4, the J gene TRBJ2-3, with TRBD1 as a possible D gene (6 bases). Trimming pared 5 bases from V and 11 bases from J, leaving 18 bases between. Germline values: CDR1 SGHNT, CDR2 YYREEE (reference sequence). There are 13 residues in the CDR3. CDR3 nucleotides: TGTGCCAGCAGTCTACAGGGTGTTGAGAGGCAGTATTTT. Translated, it gives CASSLQGVERQYF. Combining the CDR3 with reference TRBV5-4 and TRBJ2-3 gives the whole variable domain ETGVTQSPTHLIKTRGQQVTLRCSSQSGHNTVSWYQQALGQGPQFIFQYYREEENGRGNFPPRFSGLQFPNYSSELNVNALELDDSALYLCASSLQGVERQYFGPGTRLTVL.

This clone was recorded once. This chain uses TRBV5-6 with TRBJ1-1; D remains unclear. V shed 3 bases and J shed 2 bases, with 11 bases lying between them. Germline values: CDR1 SGHDT, CDR2 YYEEEE. The CDR3 runs 14 residues. The CDR3 here is CASSWTDINTEAFF. In DNA, the CDR3 is TGTGCCAGCAGCTGGACCGACATCAACACTGAAGCTTTCTTT.

J is TRBJ2-5 and V is TRBV18; D is undetermined. The germline gives CDR1 KGHSH, CDR2 LQKENI. V lost 6 bases, J lost 3 bases, and 5 bases lay in between. The CDR3 is 11 residues long. The CDR3 DNA sequence: TGTGCCAGCTCCCTCAAAGAGACCCAGTACTTC. Translated, it gives CASSLKETQYF.